These T cell receptor beta chains were read from a single sample in a study of T cell responses to AZD1222 COVID-19 vaccine. The assay was immunoSEQ multiplex PCR, and TCRdb's table has in-frame clones only and misses some. The table has 130,000 or so clones, roughly 93% seen once. The sample in question was peripheral blood, obtained on day 0 of AZD1222 vaccination. These receptors were collected from an adult in good health. Both conserved end residues are part of each CDR3. Fields, in order: clone size, J gene, V gene, D gene, CDR3 protein, CDR3 DNA. D genes are given only for firm matches. Some rows have no size entry. The others give once, few or many, or a class for an expanded clone.

size: NA; J: TRBJ1-5; V: TRBV12-5; D: NA; CDR3: CASGFEGLKRDQPQHF; DNA: TGTGCTAGTGGTTTTGAGGGTTTAAAGAGGGATCAGCCCCAGCATTTT
size: NA; J: TRBJ1-1; V: TRBV9; D: NA; CDR3: CASSVEDSEAFF; DNA: TGTGCCAGCAGCGTAGAGGACAGTGAAGCTTTCTTT
size: NA; J: TRBJ1-2; V: TRBV6-1; D: NA; CDR3: CASSEGLPGGYTF; DNA: TGTGCCAGCAGTGAAGGGCTCCCAGGTGGCTACACCTTC
size: NA; J: TRBJ2-4; V: TRBV19; D: TRBD2; CDR3: CASSMRGLGRDIQYF; DNA: TGTGCCAGTAGTATGCGGGGGTTGGGGCGAGACATTCAGTACTTC
size: NA; J: TRBJ1-1; V: TRBV6-5; D: NA; CDR3: CASSYQGVNTEAFF; DNA: TGTGCCAGCAGTTATCAGGGTGTGAACACTGAAGCTTTCTTT
size: NA; J: TRBJ1-4; V: TRBV5-8; D: NA; CDR3: CASSLMVVGEKLFF; DNA: TGTGCCAGCAGCTTGATGGTTGTTGGCGAAAAACTGTTTTTT
size: NA; J: TRBJ2-7; V: TRBV15; D: TRBD2; CDR3: CATGYLAGGYGEQYF; DNA: TGTGCCACCGGTTACTTAGCGGGGGGGTACGGCGAGCAGTACTTC
size: NA; J: TRBJ1-1; V: TRBV19; D: NA; CDR3: CASSNGGDTEAFF; DNA: TGTGCCAGTAGTAACGGGGGGGACACTGAAGCTTTCTTT
size: NA; J: TRBJ1-1; V: TRBV5-8; D: NA; CDR3: CASSLESGATEAFF; DNA: TGTGCCAGCAGCTTGGAATCAGGGGCCACTGAAGCTTTCTTT
size: NA; J: TRBJ2-1; V: TRBV27; D: TRBD1; CDR3: CASSAGTGGLGSYNEQFF; DNA: TGTGCCAGCAGCGCCGGGACAGGGGGCTTGGGGTCCTACAATGAGCAGTTCTTC
size: NA; J: TRBJ2-1; V: TRBV7-3; D: NA; CDR3: CASSPGGAGALNEQFF; DNA: TGTGCCAGCAGCCCCGGTGGGGCGGGGGCCCTCAATGAGCAGTTCTTC
size: once; J: TRBJ1-5; V: TRBV6-5; D: NA; CDR3: CASRPTGHFNQPQHF; DNA: TGTGCCAGCAGGCCAACGGGACACTTCAATCAGCCCCAGCATTTT
size: NA; J: TRBJ2-5; V: TRBV19; D: NA; CDR3: CASGESSSATQYF; DNA: TGTGCCAGTGGGGAATCCTCAAGTGCGACCCAGTACTTC
size: NA; J: TRBJ1-1; V: TRBV5-6; D: NA; CDR3: CASSILSGQAFF; DNA: TGTGCCAGCAGCATCCTCAGCGGGCAAGCTTTCTTT
size: NA; J: TRBJ1-2; V: TRBV3-1/TRBV3-2; D: NA; CDR3: CASSQTPWQGPQRIRGYTF; DNA: TGTGCCAGCAGCCAAACCCCGTGGCAGGGGCCCCAGAGGATCCGGGGCTACACCTTC
size: NA; J: TRBJ1-1; V: TRBV5-4; D: NA; CDR3: CASSLEGGITEAFF; DNA: TGTGCCAGCAGCTTGGAGGGAGGTATCACTGAAGCTTTCTTT
size: NA; J: TRBJ1-2; V: TRBV7-2; D: NA; CDR3: CASSQGAWASGYTF; DNA: TGTGCCAGCAGTCAAGGGGCTTGGGCGTCCGGCTACACCTTC
size: NA; J: TRBJ1-2; V: TRBV6-5; D: NA; CDR3: CASSTGGSTNYGYTF; DNA: TGTGCCAGCAGTACGGGGGGGAGTACTAACTATGGCTACACCTTC
size: NA; J: TRBJ1-1; V: TRBV11-1; D: NA; CDR3: CASNPGGLNTEAFF; DNA: TGTGCCAGCAACCCGGGGGGCTTGAACACTGAAGCTTTCTTT
size: NA; J: TRBJ2-1; V: TRBV11-3; D: NA; CDR3: CASSLGGAGEQFF; DNA: TGTGCCAGCAGCTTGGGGGGGGCAGGGGAGCAGTTCTTC
size: NA; J: TRBJ1-2; V: TRBV5-4; D: NA; CDR3: CASSFGVDGYTF; DNA: TGTGCCAGCAGCTTCGGGGTTGATGGCTACACCTTC
size: NA; J: TRBJ1-3; V: TRBV5-5; D: NA; CDR3: CASRRTLSGNTIYF; DNA: TGTGCCAGCAGGAGGACGCTCTCTGGAAACACCATATATTTT
size: NA; J: TRBJ2-7; V: TRBV2; D: NA; CDR3: CASSGDLYEQYF; DNA: TGTGCCAGCAGCGGGGACCTCTACGAGCAGTACTTC
size: NA; J: TRBJ2-3; V: TRBV2; D: TRBD2; CDR3: CASTLAGGADTQYF; DNA: TGTGCCAGCACCCTAGCGGGGGGCGCAGATACGCAGTATTTT
size: NA; J: TRBJ2-7; V: TRBV29-1; D: TRBD2; CDR3: CSVSGDSYEQYF; DNA: TGCAGCGTGAGCGGGGACTCTTACGAGCAGTACTTC
size: NA; J: TRBJ1-4; V: TRBV2; D: TRBD1; CDR3: CASSIRKTGGDEKLFF; DNA: TGTGCCAGCAGTATTCGAAAAACAGGGGGTGATGAAAAACTGTTTTTT
size: NA; J: TRBJ2-3; V: TRBV5-1; D: NA; CDR3: CASSTYSTDTQYF; DNA: TGCGCCAGCAGCACCTACAGCACAGATACGCAGTATTTT
size: NA; J: TRBJ2-1; V: TRBV5-1; D: NA; CDR3: CASTPTGPSSYNEQFF; DNA: TGCGCCAGCACCCCCACAGGACCGAGCTCCTACAATGAGCAGTTCTTC
size: NA; J: TRBJ2-1; V: TRBV5-1; D: NA; CDR3: CASRWGDNEQFF; DNA: TGCGCCAGCAGGTGGGGAGACAATGAGCAGTTCTTC
size: NA; J: TRBJ1-2; V: TRBV7-8; D: TRBD1; CDR3: CASSDRAPSNYGYTF; DNA: TGTGCCAGCAGCGACAGGGCCCCCTCTAACTATGGCTACACCTTC
size: NA; J: TRBJ1-1; V: TRBV5-6; D: NA; CDR3: CASRRGFDHTEAFF; DNA: TGTGCCAGCAGGCGGGGATTTGACCACACTGAAGCTTTCTTT
size: NA; J: TRBJ2-7; V: TRBV5-1; D: NA; CDR3: CASSLGNPYEQYF; DNA: TGCGCCAGCAGCTTGGGCAACCCTTACGAGCAGTACTTC
size: once; J: TRBJ1-3; V: TRBV6-5; D: TRBD1; CDR3: CASSYRTGVGNTIYF; DNA: TGTGCCAGCAGTTACCGCACAGGGGTTGGAAACACCATATATTTT
size: NA; J: TRBJ1-3; V: TRBV5-1; D: NA; CDR3: CASSLAVGGSGNTIYF; DNA: TGCGCCAGCAGCTTGGCGGTCGGAGGGTCTGGAAACACCATATATTTT
size: NA; J: TRBJ2-5; V: TRBV27; D: NA; CDR3: CASSLGQTQETQYF; DNA: TGTGCCAGCAGTTTAGGACAGACTCAAGAGACCCAGTACTTC
size: NA; J: TRBJ1-1; V: TRBV10-3; D: NA; CDR3: CAITRGENTEAFF; DNA: TGTGCCATCACCAGAGGGGAGAACACTGAAGCTTTCTTT
size: few; J: TRBJ2-1; V: TRBV11-3; D: TRBD2; CDR3: CASSPSGGASEQFF; DNA: TGTGCCAGCAGCCCTAGCGGGGGGGCCTCCGAGCAGTTCTTC
size: NA; J: TRBJ2-3; V: TRBV12-3/TRBV12-4; D: NA; CDR3: CASTPTTTDTQYF; DNA: TGTGCCAGCACCCCGACTACCACAGATACGCAGTATTTT
size: NA; J: TRBJ1-1; V: TRBV7-9; D: TRBD1; CDR3: CASSSRQGTEAFF; DNA: TGTGCCAGCAGCAGCCGACAGGGGACTGAAGCTTTCTTT
size: NA; J: TRBJ2-1; V: TRBV7-2; D: NA; CDR3: CASSSLREQFF; DNA: TGTGCCAGCAGCTCCTTACGGGAGCAGTTCTTC